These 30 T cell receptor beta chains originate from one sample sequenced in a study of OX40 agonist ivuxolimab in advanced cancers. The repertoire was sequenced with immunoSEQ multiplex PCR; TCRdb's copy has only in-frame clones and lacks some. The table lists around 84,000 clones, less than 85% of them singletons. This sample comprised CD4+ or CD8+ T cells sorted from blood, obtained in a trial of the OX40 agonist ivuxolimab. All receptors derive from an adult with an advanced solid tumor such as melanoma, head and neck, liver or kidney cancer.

The CDR3 loop reads CASSFEYTEAFF. CDR3 nucleotides: TGTGCCAGCAGCTTTGAGTACACTGAAGCTTTCTTT. The chain carries TRBV5-8 and TRBJ1-1; D gene unclear. Germline V gives CDR1 SGHTS, CDR2 YDEGEE. CDR3 length: 12 amino acids. V lost 2 bases and J lost 3, with 5 bases in between. Filled out from reference TRBV5-8 and TRBJ1-1, the complete variable domain reads EAGVTQSPTHLIKTRGQQATLRCSPISGHTSVYWYQQALGLGLQFLLWYDEGEERNRGNFPPRFSGRQFPNYSSELNVNALELEDSALYLCASSFEYTEAFFGQGTRLTVV.

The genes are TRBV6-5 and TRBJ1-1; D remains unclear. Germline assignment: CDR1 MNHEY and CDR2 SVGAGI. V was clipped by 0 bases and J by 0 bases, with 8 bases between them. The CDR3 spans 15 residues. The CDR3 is CASSYSPGLNTEAFF. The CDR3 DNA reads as TGTGCCAGCAGTTACTCCCCAGGTTTGAACACTGAAGCTTTCTTT.

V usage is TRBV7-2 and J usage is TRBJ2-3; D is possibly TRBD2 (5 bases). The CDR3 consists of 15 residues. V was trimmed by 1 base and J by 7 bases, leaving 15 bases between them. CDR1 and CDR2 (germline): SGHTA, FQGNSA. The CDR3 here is CASSLGSATINTQYF. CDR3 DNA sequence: TGTGCCAGCAGCTTAGGTAGCGCAACCATTAATACGCAGTATTTT.

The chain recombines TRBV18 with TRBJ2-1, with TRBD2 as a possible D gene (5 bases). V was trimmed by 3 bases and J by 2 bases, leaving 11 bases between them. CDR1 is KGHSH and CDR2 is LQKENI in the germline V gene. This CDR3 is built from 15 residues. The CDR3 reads CASSPVSGTYNEQFF. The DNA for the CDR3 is TGTGCCAGCTCACCTGTCAGCGGAACCTACAATGAGCAGTTCTTC.

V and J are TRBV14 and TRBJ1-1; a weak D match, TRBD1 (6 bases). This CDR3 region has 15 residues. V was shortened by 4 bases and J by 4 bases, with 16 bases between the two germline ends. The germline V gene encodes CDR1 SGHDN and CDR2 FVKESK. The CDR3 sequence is CASSPRHRESTEAFF. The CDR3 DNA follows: TGTGCCAGCAGCCCCCGTCACAGGGAAAGCACTGAAGCTTTCTTT.

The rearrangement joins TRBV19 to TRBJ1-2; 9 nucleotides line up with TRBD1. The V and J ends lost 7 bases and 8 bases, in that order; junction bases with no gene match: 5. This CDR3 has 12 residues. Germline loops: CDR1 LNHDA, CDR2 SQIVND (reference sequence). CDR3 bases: TGTGCCAGTAAACAGGGGGCGCGGGGCTACACCTTC. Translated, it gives CASKQGARGYTF.

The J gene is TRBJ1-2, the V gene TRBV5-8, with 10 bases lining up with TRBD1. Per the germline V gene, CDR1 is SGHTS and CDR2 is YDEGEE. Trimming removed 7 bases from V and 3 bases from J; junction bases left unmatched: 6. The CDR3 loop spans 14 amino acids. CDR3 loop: CASRQGADYYGYTF. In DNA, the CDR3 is TGTGCCAGCCGACAGGGGGCAGATTACTATGGCTACACCTTC. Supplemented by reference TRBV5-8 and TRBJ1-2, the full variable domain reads EAGVTQSPTHLIKTRGQQATLRCSPISGHTSVYWYQQALGLGLQFLLWYDEGEERNRGNFPPRFSGRQFPNYSSELNVNALELEDSALYLCASRQGADYYGYTFGSGTRLTVV.

The CDR3 region is CASSLKWGTGISPLHF. As DNA, the CDR3 is TGTGCCAGCAGCCTGAAGTGGGGGACAGGGATTTCACCCCTCCACTTT. The genes are TRBV11-2 and TRBJ1-6; TRBD1 agrees at 9 bases. The CDR3 runs 16 residues. Per the germline V gene, CDR1 is SGHAT and CDR2 is FQNNGV. V lost 5 bases to trimming and J lost 9 bases; unmatched junction nucleotides: 11.

The CDR3 reads CAWSTGGYGYTF. CDR3 sequence (DNA): TGTGCCTGGAGCACGGGGGGCTATGGCTACACCTTC. V is TRBV30 and J is TRBJ1-2; maybe TRBD1 (5 bases). This CDR3 is built from 12 residues. CDR1 GTSNPN and CDR2 SVGIG come from the germline V gene (reference sequence). Trimming pared 3 bases from V and 4 bases from J, leaving 9 bases between.

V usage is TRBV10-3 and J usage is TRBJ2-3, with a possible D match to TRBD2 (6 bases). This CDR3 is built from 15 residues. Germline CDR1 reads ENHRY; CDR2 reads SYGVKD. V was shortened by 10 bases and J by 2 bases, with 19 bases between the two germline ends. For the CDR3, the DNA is TGTGCCACCAAGGGAGGAGTTGGCCCCACAGATACGCAGTATTTT. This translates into CATKGGVGPTDTQYF.

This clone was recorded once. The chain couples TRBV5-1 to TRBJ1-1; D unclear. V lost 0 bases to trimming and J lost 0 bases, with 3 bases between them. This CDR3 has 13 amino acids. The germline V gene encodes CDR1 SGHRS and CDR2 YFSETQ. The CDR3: CASSLALNTEAFF. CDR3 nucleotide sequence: TGCGCCAGCAGCTTGGCCTTGAACACTGAAGCTTTCTTT.

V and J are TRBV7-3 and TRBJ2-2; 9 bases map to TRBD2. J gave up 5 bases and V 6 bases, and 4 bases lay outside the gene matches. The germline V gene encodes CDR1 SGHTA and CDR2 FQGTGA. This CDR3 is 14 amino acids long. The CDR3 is CASRITSGTGELFF. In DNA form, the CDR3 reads TGTGCCAGCAGGATCACTAGCGGGACCGGGGAGCTGTTTTTT. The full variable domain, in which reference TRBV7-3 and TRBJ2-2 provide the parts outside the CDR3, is GAGVSQTPSNKVTEKGKYVELRCDPISGHTALYWYRQSLGQGPEFLIYFQGTGAADDSGLPNDRFFAVRPEGSVSTLKIQRTERGDSAVYLCASRITSGTGELFFGEGSRLTVL.

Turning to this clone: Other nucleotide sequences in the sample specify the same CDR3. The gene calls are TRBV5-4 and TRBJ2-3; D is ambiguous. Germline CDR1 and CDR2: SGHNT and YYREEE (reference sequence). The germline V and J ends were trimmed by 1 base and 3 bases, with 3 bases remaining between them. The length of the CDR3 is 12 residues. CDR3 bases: TGTGCCAGCAGCTTGAGTACAGATACGCAGTATTTT. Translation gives CASSLSTDTQYF.

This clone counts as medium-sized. This CDR3 reads CASSRRDVGELFF. Here the CDR3 DNA reads TGTGCCAGCAGCCGCCGGGATGTCGGGGAGCTGTTTTTT. The chain recombines TRBV11-3 with TRBJ2-2; tentative D call: TRBD2 (5 bases). The V end lost 5 bases, the J end lost 7 bases, and 11 bases lay between the germline ends. Germline-derived CDR1 and CDR2 are SGHNT and YENEEA. This CDR3 comprises 13 residues.

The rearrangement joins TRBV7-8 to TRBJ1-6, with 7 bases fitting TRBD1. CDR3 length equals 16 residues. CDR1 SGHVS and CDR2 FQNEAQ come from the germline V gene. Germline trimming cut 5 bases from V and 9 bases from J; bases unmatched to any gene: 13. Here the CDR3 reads CASSITGQTTSSPLHF. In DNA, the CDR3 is TGTGCCAGCAGCATAACGGGACAGACGACTAGTTCACCCCTCCACTTT.

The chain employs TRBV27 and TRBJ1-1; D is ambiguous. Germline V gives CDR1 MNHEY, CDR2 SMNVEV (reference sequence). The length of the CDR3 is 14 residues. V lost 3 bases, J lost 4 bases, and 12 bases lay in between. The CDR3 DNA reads TGTGCCAGCAGTTTTCAGGATGGTAGCACTGAAGCTTTCTTT. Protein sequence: CASSFQDGSTEAFF.

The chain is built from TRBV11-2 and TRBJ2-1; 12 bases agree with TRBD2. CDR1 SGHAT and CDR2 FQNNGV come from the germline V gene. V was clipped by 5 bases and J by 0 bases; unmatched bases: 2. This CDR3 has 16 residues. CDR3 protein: CASSKTSGGSYNEQFF. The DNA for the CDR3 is TGTGCCAGCAGCAAGACTAGCGGGGGCTCCTACAATGAGCAGTTCTTC.

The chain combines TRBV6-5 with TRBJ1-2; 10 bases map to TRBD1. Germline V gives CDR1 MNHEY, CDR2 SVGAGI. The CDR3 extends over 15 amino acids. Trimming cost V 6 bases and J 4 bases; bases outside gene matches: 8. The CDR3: CASSLGQGFRYGYTF. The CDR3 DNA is TGTGCCAGCAGCTTGGGACAGGGGTTTCGCTATGGCTACACCTTC.

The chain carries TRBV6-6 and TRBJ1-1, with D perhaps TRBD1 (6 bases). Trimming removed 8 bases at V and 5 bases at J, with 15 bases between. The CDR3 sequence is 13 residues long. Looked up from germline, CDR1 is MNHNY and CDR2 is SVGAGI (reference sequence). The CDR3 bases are TGTGCCAGCGCCCGGGACACGAGGACTGAAGCTTTCTTT. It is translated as CASARDTRTEAFF.

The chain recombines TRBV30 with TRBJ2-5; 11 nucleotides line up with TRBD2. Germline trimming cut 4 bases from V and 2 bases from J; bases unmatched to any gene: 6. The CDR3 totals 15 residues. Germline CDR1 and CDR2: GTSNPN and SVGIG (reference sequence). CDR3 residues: CAWTLAGGLQETQYF. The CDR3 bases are TGTGCCTGGACCTTAGCGGGGGGGTTACAAGAGACCCAGTACTTC.

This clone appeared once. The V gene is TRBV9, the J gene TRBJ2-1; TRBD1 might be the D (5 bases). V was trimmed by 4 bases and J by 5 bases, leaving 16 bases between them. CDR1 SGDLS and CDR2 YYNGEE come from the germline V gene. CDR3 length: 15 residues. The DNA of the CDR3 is TGTGCCAGCAGCCCCCGGCCCTTAGGGGACAATGAGCAGTTCTTC. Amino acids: CASSPRPLGDNEQFF. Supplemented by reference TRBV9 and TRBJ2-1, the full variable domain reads DSGVTQTPKHLITATGQRVTLRCSPRSGDLSVYWYQQSLDQGLQFLIQYYNGEERAKGNILERFSAQQFPDLHSELNLSSLELGDSALYFCASSPRPLGDNEQFFGPGTRLTVL.

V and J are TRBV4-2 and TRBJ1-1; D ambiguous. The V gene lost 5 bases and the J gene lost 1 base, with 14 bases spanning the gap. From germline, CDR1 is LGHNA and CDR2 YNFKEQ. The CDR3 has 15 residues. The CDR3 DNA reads TGTGCCAGCAGCTTGGCCCCTTTTGGGAACACTGAAGCTTTCTTT. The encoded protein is CASSLAPFGNTEAFF.

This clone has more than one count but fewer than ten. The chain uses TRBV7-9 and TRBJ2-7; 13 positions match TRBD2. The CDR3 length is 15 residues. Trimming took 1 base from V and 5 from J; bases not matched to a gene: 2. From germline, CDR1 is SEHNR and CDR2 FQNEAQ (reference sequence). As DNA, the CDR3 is TGTGCCAGCAGCTTAGTAGGACTAGCGGGAGACGAGCAGTACTTC. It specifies CASSLVGLAGDEQYF. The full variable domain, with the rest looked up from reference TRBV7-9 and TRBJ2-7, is DTGVSQNPRHKITKRGQNVTFRCDPISEHNRLYWYRQTLGQGPEFLTYFQNEAQLEKSRLLSDRFSAERPKGSFSTLEIQRTEQGDSAMYLCASSLVGLAGDEQYFGPGTRLTVT.

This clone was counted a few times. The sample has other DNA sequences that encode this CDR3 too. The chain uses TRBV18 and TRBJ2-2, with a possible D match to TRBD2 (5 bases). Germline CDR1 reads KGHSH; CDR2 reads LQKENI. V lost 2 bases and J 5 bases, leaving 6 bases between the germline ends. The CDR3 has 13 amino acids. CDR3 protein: CASSPSGTGELFF. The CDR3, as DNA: TGTGCCAGCTCACCATCGGGAACCGGGGAGCTGTTTTTT. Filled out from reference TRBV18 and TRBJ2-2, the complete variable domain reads NAGVMQNPRHLVRRRGQEARLRCSPMKGHSHVYWYRQLPEEGLKFMVYLQKENIIDESGMPKERFSAEFPKEGPSILRIQQVVRGDSAAYFCASSPSGTGELFFGEGSRLTVL.

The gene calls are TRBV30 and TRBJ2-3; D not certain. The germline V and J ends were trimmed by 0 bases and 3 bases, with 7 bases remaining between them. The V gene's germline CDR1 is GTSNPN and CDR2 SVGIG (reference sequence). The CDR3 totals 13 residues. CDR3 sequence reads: CAWSVRPTDTQYF. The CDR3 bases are TGTGCCTGGAGTGTACGCCCGACAGATACGCAGTATTTT.

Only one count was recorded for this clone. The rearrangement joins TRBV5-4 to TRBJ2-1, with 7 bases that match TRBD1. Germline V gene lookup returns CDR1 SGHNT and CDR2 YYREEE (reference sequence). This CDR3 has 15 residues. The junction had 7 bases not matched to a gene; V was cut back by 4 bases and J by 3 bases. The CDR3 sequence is CASSRDSYFYNEQFF. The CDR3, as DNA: TGTGCCAGCAGCCGGGACAGTTACTTCTACAATGAGCAGTTCTTC.

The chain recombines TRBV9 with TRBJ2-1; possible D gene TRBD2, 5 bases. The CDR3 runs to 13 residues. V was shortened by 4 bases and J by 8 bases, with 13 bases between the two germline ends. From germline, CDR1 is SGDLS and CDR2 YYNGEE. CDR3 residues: CASSFETRYEQFF. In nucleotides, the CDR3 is TGTGCCAGCAGCTTCGAAACTAGGTATGAGCAGTTCTTC.

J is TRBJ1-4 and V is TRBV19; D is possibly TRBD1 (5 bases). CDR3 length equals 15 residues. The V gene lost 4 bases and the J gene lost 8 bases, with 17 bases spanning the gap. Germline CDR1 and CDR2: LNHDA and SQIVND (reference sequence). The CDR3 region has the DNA TGTGCCAGTAGTACCCCCTGGCAGGGACGGGAAAAACTGTTTTTT. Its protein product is CASSTPWQGREKLFF.

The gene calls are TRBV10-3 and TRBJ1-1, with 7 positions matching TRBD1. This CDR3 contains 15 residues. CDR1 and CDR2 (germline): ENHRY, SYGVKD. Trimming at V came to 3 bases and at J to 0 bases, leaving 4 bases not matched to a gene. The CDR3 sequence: CAISDPGTVNTEAFF. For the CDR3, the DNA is TGTGCCATCAGTGACCCCGGGACAGTGAACACTGAAGCTTTCTTT.

The CDR3 DNA follows: TGTGCCAGCAGCGTCCAGAGGGAAAAACTGTTTTTT. It encodes CASSVQREKLFF. The V call is TRBV5-6, the J call TRBJ1-4, with D unresolved. This CDR3 contains 12 residues. Germline CDR1 SGHDT, CDR2 YYEEEE. V was trimmed by 4 bases and J by 8 bases, leaving 9 bases between them. Complete variable domain (other parts from reference TRBV5-6 and TRBJ1-4): DAGVTQSPTHLIKTRGQQVTLRCSPKSGHDTVSWYQQALGQGPQFIFQYYEEEERQRGNFPDRFSGHQFPNYSSELNVNALLLGDSALYLCASSVQREKLFFGSGTQLSVL.